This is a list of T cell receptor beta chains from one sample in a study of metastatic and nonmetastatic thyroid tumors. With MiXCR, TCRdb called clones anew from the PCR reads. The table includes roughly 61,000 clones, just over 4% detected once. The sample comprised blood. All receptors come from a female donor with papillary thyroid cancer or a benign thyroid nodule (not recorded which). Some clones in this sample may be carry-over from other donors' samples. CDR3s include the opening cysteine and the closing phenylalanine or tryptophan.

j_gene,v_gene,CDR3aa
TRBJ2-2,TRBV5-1,CASSDLAGLTGELFF
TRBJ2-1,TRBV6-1,CASSGDEQFF
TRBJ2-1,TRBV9,CASSQGACSYNEQFF
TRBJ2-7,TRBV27,CASSPTVCRGPYEQYF
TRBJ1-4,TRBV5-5,CASRRVPGTQDEKLFF
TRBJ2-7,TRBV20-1,CSARGMGLVFYEQYF
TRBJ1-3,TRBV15,CATSLDRGSGNTIYF
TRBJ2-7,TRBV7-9,CASSLVAGNREQYF
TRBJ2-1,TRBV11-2,CASSLASGYNEQFF
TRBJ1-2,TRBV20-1,CSARELIEVRYGYTF
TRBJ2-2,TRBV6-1,CASSRIENTGELFF
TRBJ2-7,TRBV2,CASFLGTGVHEQYF
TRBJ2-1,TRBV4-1,CASSQEGRASGTNEQFF
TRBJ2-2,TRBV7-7,CASSLVMGSGELFF
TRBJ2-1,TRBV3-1,CASSQGNRVLRGNEQFF
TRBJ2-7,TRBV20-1,CSARGLAGYEQYF
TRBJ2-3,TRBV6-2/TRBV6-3,CASSKDYQLDTQYF
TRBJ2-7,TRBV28,CASSYLVPTDYERYF
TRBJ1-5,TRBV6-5,CASSLPGCQPQHF
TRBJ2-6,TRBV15,CATKTGGNGADVLTF
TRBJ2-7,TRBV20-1,CSARAGGAPYEQYF
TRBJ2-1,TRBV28,CASRLLEEQLF
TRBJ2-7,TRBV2,CASSERLAGGYEQYF
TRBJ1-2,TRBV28,CASSPTGFYGYTF
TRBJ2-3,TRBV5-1,CASSPSGGGKDTQYF
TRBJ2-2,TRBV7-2,CASSRQAANTGELFF